This T cell receptor (beta chain) is from a study of blood T cell repertoires in COVID-19. At the level of the study: Material from acute and convalescent COVID-19 was sourced from the United States, Italy and Spain. Sources were T cells, B-cell-depleted T cells, or PBMCs; the material itself was cDNA or gDNA.

Germline V CDR1 and CDR2: SGHNT, YYREEE (reference sequence). Trimming took 0 bases from V and 1 from J, leaving 11 bases between them. The CDR3 spans 15 residues. The repertoire was sequenced with immunoSEQ multiplex PCR; TCRdb's copy has only in-frame clones and lacks some. The sample gives 150,000 to 200,000 clones, approximately 80% of which show up once; about 12% is in the top ten. The sample comprised PBMCs or T cells enriched from blood (not recorded which). The chain couples TRBV5-4 to TRBJ2-7, with D perhaps matching TRBD1 (6 bases). The TCR originated in a middle-aged man who had recovered from COVID-19. CDR3: CASSLDARGSYEQYF. CDR3 in DNA: TGTGCCAGCAGCTTGGATGCTAGGGGGTCCTACGAGCAGTACTTC.